A few counts support the clone carrying this T cell receptor beta chain. Its specificity is not known. This sample is drawn from a study of CD8 T cells in ankylosing spondylitis. As the method for making TCR beta libraries, quantitative 5'-RACE with molecular barcodes was used. TCRdb re-analysed the 5' RACE reads in MiXCR, keeping a single row per CDR3 protein. The table records about 340,000 distinct CDR3 sequences, over 12% of them present only once. Findings and caveats of the study: Matched ankylosing spondylitis synovial fluid reportedly contained a significantly enriched population of disease-linked clones.

Sequencing input: blood, either unsorted or a sorted T cell fraction (not recorded which). The origin of this receptor is a male donor with ankylosing spondylitis or in good health (not recorded which).

CDR3 nucleotide sequence: TGCAGCGCCAAGCGGGAGCGATACAATGAGCAGTTCTTC. This encodes CSAKRERYNEQFF. The rearrangement uses TRBV29-1 and TRBJ2-1; 8 bases agree with TRBD2. V trimming: 7 bases; J trimming: 4 bases; junction bases outside the gene matches: 6. Germline V gene data show CDR1 as SQVTM and CDR2 as ANQGSEA. The CDR3 is made up of 13 amino acids.